Listed here is a single T cell receptor (beta chain). Germline CDR1 and CDR2: LNHNV and YYDKDF (reference sequence). Unmatched junction bases numbered 7, after V lost 6 bases and J lost 1 base. CDR3 length: 15 residues. Original analysis: It was from reference gene primer amplification that nucleated cell counts were estimated. This table comes from immunoSEQ multiplex PCR, and its TCRdb copy is limited to in-frame clones, with some not included. Clonal size and the V and J genes are those of that table, whereas D and trimming came from the DNA. The table records hundreds of thousands of clones, more than 75% of them present only once. These data are taken from a study of blood T cell repertoires in COVID-19. Cohorts were determined from participant-reported clinical history.

The chain has TRBV15 and TRBJ2-7; 9 bases are shared with TRBD2. The source of this sequence is an older woman in a cohort exposed to, infected with or recovered from COVID-19 (not recorded which). The specimen sequenced was PBMCs or T cells enriched from blood (not recorded which). CDR3 loop: CATSLAGTPSYEQYF. CDR3 coding DNA: TGTGCCACCAGTCTAGCGGGGACGCCTTCCTACGAGCAGTACTTC.